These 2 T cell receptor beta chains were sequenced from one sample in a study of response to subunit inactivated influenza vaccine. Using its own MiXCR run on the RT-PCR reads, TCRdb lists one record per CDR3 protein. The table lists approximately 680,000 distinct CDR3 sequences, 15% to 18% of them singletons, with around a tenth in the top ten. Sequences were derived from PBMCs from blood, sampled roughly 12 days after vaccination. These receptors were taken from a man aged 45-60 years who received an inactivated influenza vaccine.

CDR3 in DNA: TGTGCCAGCAGCTCAAAGCGTTCCAGGGAGCTGTTTTTT. Amino acids: CASSSKRSRELFF. The chain links TRBV7-2 to TRBJ2-2; D remains unclear. The CDR3 has 13 residues. The germline CDR1 and CDR2 sequences are SGHTA and FQGNSA. Trimming took off 4 bases at V and 9 bases at J, with 12 bases between the two ends.

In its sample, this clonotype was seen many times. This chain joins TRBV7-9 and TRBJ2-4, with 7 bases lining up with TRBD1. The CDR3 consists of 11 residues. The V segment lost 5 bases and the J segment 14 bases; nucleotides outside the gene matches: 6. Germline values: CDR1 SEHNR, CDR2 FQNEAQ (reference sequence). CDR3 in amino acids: CASSPGTEKYF. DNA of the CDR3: TGTGCCAGCAGCCCCGGGACAGAGAAGTACTTC. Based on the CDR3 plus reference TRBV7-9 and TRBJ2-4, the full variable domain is DTGVSQNPRHKITKRGQNVTFRCDPISEHNRLYWYRQTLGQGPEFLTYFQNEAQLEKSRLLSDRFSAERPKGSFSTLEIQRTEQGDSAMYLCASSPGTEKYFGAGTRLSVL.